This TCR beta chain appears in the sequencing data of a study of T cells in Graves' hyperthyroidism and ophthalmopathy. Findings and caveats of the study: Classification by a 13 V-J model distinguished ophthalmopathy from stable hyperthyroidism. Also found in blood were most expanded thyroid clonotypes above 0.001.

As for this clonotype: Its antigen is undetermined.

Using RNA transcripts as the source, TCR beta CDR3 regions were amplified. With the HTBI primer set, the TCR CDR3 went through a first round of RT-PCR. Via MiXCR, TCRdb re-called the multiplex PCR reads, giving one row per CDR3 protein. The table lists 500,000 to 600,000 distinct CDR3 sequences, around 50% of them singletons, with about 43% in the top ten. Lactation, pregnancy, other autoimmune disease or uncontrolled infection excluded patients. Diagnoses rested on clinical symptoms, serum thyroxine and TRAb, thyroid ultrasound and orbital computed tomography. Trimming took 5 bases from V and 7 from J, leaving 11 bases between them. The length of the CDR3 is 13 residues.

The V gene is TRBV12-3 or TRBV12-4, the J gene TRBJ2-2; tentatively, D is TRBD1 (6 bases). Sequenced input: peripheral blood or thyroid tissue (not recorded which). This sequence was found in an adult woman with Graves' disease, either hyperthyroidism or ophthalmopathy (not recorded which). The DNA for the CDR3 is TGTGCCAGCAGTCCAAGGGGGTGCGGGGAGCTGTTTTTT. It is translated as CASSPRGCGELFF.